Listed below are T cell receptor beta chains from one sample, sequenced in a study of control samples from healthy donors and cancer patients. TCRdb's table, derived via immunoSEQ multiplex PCR, lists solely in-frame clones and lacks some. The sample lists about 150,000 clones; about 94% were seen once. Sequencing input: blood. All receptors derive from a man aged 35 to 55 in good health. Each CDR3 is given with its conserved first and last residue. The D gene is left open where the match is weak. Some rows mark clone size as missing; the rest say once, few, many or name a class of expanded clone.

length,V,D,J,size,CDR3,DNA
14,TRBV18,-,TRBJ1-1,-,CASSPPSGYTEAFF,TGTGCCAGCTCACCACCGAGCGGGTACACTGAAGCTTTCTTT
15,TRBV19,-,TRBJ1-5,-,CASSTGTEDNQPQHF,TGTGCCAGTAGTACCGGGACGGAAGATAATCAGCCCCAGCATTTT
16,TRBV11-2,-,TRBJ2-5,-,CASSLDSGGRGETQYF,TGTGCCAGCAGCTTGGACTCAGGGGGGAGGGGAGAGACCCAGTACTTC
16,TRBV27,-,TRBJ2-1,-,CASSFSTDRSDNEQFF,TGTGCCAGCAGTTTTTCGACAGACCGCTCGGACAATGAGCAGTTCTTC
18,TRBV3-1/TRBV3-2,TRBD2,TRBJ2-3,-,CASSIRLAGGARTDTQYF,TGTGCCAGCAGCATCCGACTAGCGGGGGGAGCCCGCACAGATACGCAGTATTTT
16,TRBV5-6,TRBD1,TRBJ1-1,-,CASSFRQGGRNTEAFF,TGTGCCAGCAGCTTTCGACAGGGGGGAAGGAACACTGAAGCTTTCTTT
14,TRBV5-1,-,TRBJ2-2,-,CASSLAGRSGELFF,TGCGCCAGCAGCTTGGCCGGGCGGTCCGGGGAGCTGTTTTTT
14,TRBV5-4,-,TRBJ1-1,-,CASSSQSKDTEAFF,TGTGCCAGCAGCTCTCAATCTAAGGACACAGAAGCTTTCTTT
13,TRBV11-2,-,TRBJ1-5,-,CASSLGIYQPQHF,TGTGCCAGCAGCTTAGGTATTTATCAGCCCCAGCATTTT
12,TRBV5-1,-,TRBJ2-1,-,CASSLAYNEQFF,TGCGCCAGCAGCTTGGCCTACAATGAGCAGTTCTTC
14,TRBV28,TRBD1,TRBJ1-2,-,CASSGGQGPYGYTF,TGTGCCAGCAGTGGGGGACAGGGACCCTATGGCTACACCTTC
12,TRBV6-5,TRBD1,TRBJ1-2,-,CASTGTDYGYTF,TGTGCCAGCACAGGGACAGACTATGGCTACACCTTC
16,TRBV3-1/TRBV3-2,-,TRBJ1-1,-,CASSPPRGARNTEAFF,TGTGCCAGCAGCCCTCCTAGGGGGGCTCGGAACACTGAAGCTTTCTTT
15,TRBV11-2,-,TRBJ1-5,once,CASSFSGNSNQPQHF,TGTGCCAGCAGCTTTTCGGGGAATAGCAATCAGCCCCAGCATTTT
14,TRBV7-9,-,TRBJ2-1,-,CASSPGGGVYEQFF,TGTGCCAGCAGCCCAGGAGGCGGGGTCTATGAGCAGTTCTTC
13,TRBV28,-,TRBJ2-1,-,CASSLDLDNEQFF,TGTGCCAGCAGTTTAGACCTTGACAATGAGCAGTTCTTC
12,TRBV20-1,-,TRBJ1-1,-,CSASRQLPEAFF,TGCAGTGCTAGTAGACAGCTACCTGAAGCTTTCTTT
16,TRBV14,TRBD1,TRBJ2-1,-,CASSQSTGGSYNEQFF,TGTGCCAGCAGCCAATCGACAGGGGGCTCCTACAATGAGCAGTTCTTC
17,TRBV6-6,TRBD1,TRBJ1-6,-,CASSPQGASPYNSPLHF,TGTGCCAGCAGTCCCCAGGGGGCGTCCCCCTATAATTCACCCCTCCACTTT
14,TRBV27,TRBD1,TRBJ1-1,-,CASWDRGTNTEAFF,TGTGCCAGCTGGGACAGGGGGACGAACACTGAAGCTTTCTTT
11,TRBV20-1,-,TRBJ1-2,-,CSARHRNGYTF,TGCAGTGCTAGACACAGGAATGGCTACACCTTC
13,TRBV6-5,-,TRBJ1-1,-,CATSRADNTEAFF,TGTGCCACGTCTCGGGCGGATAACACTGAAGCTTTCTTT
14,TRBV7-9,-,TRBJ1-5,-,CASSPGTGNQPQHF,TGTGCCAGCAGCCCCGGGACTGGCAATCAGCCCCAGCATTTT
13,TRBV7-8,-,TRBJ2-7,-,CASSTAHGNEQYF,TGTGCCAGCAGCACAGCTCATGGTAACGAGCAGTACTTC
15,TRBV5-1,-,TRBJ2-2,-,CASSLWGRNTGELFF,TGCGCCAGCAGCTTGTGGGGTCGGAACACCGGGGAGCTGTTTTTT
16,TRBV18,-,TRBJ2-4,-,CASSPPFGIDKNIQYF,TGTGCCAGCTCACCCCCGTTTGGGATCGACAAAAACATTCAGTACTTC
15,TRBV9,-,TRBJ2-7,-,CASSVGPSASYEQYF,TGTGCCAGCAGCGTAGGTCCTAGTGCATCCTACGAGCAGTACTTC
13,TRBV19,-,TRBJ1-1,-,CASSLTRGTEAFF,TGTGCCAGTAGTTTAACTAGGGGCACTGAAGCTTTCTTT
15,TRBV7-9,TRBD2,TRBJ2-3,-,CASSLEGTTADTQYF,TGTGCCAGCAGCTTAGAAGGGACTACGGCAGATACGCAGTATTTT
15,TRBV5-4,TRBD1,TRBJ1-2,once,CASSPRRDSNYGYTF,TGTGCCAGCAGCCCGCGACGGGACAGCAACTATGGCTACACCTTC
12,TRBV6-5,TRBD1,TRBJ2-7,-,CAPRTGAYEQYF,TGTGCCCCACGGACAGGCGCCTACGAGCAGTACTTC
16,TRBV4-1,TRBD1,TRBJ1-1,-,CASSSMLGQGNTEAFF,TGCGCCAGCAGTTCTATGTTGGGACAGGGGAACACTGAAGCTTTCTTT
14,TRBV7-9,-,TRBJ1-5,-,CASSLDSNNQPQHF,TGTGCCAGCAGCTTAGACAGCAACAATCAGCCCCAGCATTTT
15,TRBV5-1,TRBD1,TRBJ2-5,-,CASSPPDRGRETQYF,TGCGCCAGCAGCCCCCCGGACAGGGGGCGTGAGACCCAGTACTTC
14,TRBV5-3,-,TRBJ2-5,-,CARSLAGERETQYF,TGTGCCAGAAGCTTGGCGGGGGAGCGAGAGACCCAGTACTTC
13,TRBV19,-,TRBJ1-2,-,CASSFGGHGGYTF,TGTGCCAGTTCCTTCGGGGGGCACGGTGGCTACACCTTC
16,TRBV21-1,-,TRBJ2-7,-,CASSKTTSGQTYEQYF,TGTGCCAGCAGCAAAACCACTAGCGGGCAAACCTACGAGCAGTACTTC
14,TRBV9,-,TRBJ2-3,-,CASSALEGTDTQYF,TGTGCCAGCAGCGCCCTTGAAGGCACAGATACGCAGTATTTT
15,TRBV28,TRBD1,TRBJ1-3,-,CASRRDRIVGNTIYF,TGTGCCAGCAGGAGGGACAGAATCGTTGGAAACACCATATATTTT
15,TRBV7-6,TRBD1,TRBJ1-6,-,CASSLGGQGNSPLHF,TGTGCCAGCAGCTTAGGGGGACAGGGGAATTCACCCCTCCACTTT
13,TRBV28,-,TRBJ1-2,-,CASSLPPNYGYTF,TGTGCCAGCAGTTTACCGCCCAACTATGGCTACACCTTC
14,TRBV2,-,TRBJ1-6,-,CASSRAGGNSPLHF,TGTGCCAGCTCCAGGGCTGGGGGGAATTCACCCCTCCACTTT
18,TRBV29-1,TRBD1,TRBJ1-2,-,CSALGKGGTGLSSYGYTF,TGCAGCGCACTCGGAAAGGGTGGGACAGGGCTTAGCAGCTATGGCTACACCTTC
16,TRBV5-1,-,TRBJ1-6,-,CASSSDSGPPNSPLHF,TGCGCCAGCAGCTCCGACTCGGGACCGCCAAATTCACCCCTCCACTTT
18,TRBV9,-,TRBJ2-5,-,CASSPALALGTVQETQYF,TGTGCCAGCAGCCCCGCGCTCGCCCTTGGGACGGTGCAAGAGACCCAGTACTTC
15,TRBV4-1,-,TRBJ1-4,-,CASSQAGTRYEKLFF,TGCGCCAGCAGCCAAGCCGGGACAAGATATGAAAAACTGTTTTTT
13,TRBV24-1,TRBD1,TRBJ2-2,-,CATRDSYTGELFF,TGTGCCACCCGGGACAGTTACACCGGGGAGCTGTTTTTT
17,TRBV4-1,TRBD1,TRBJ1-1,-,CASSQDPGDSLNTEAFF,TGCGCCAGCAGCCAAGATCCCGGGGACAGCTTGAACACTGAAGCTTTCTTT
16,TRBV5-1,-,TRBJ1-2,-,CASSPGDNLAVEGYTF,TGCGCCAGCAGCCCCGGGGATAACCTGGCAGTGGAGGGCTACACCTTC
14,TRBV24-1,TRBD1,TRBJ1-2,-,CATSDPRTGWGYTF,TGTGCCACCAGTGACCCCCGGACAGGGTGGGGCTACACCTTC
15,TRBV19,TRBD2,TRBJ2-3,-,CASSMRRGATDTQYF,TGTGCCAGTAGTATGCGGCGGGGGGCAACAGATACGCAGTATTTT
16,TRBV6-5,TRBD1,TRBJ1-4,-,CASSYGTGSANEKLFF,TGTGCCAGCAGTTATGGGACAGGCTCTGCTAATGAAAAACTGTTTTTT
13,TRBV6-1,-,TRBJ1-6,-,CASSEREVTPLHF,TGTGCCAGCAGTGAGCGGGAGGTCACACCCCTCCACTTT
17,TRBV2,TRBD1,TRBJ2-3,-,CASSEGPGQGFTDTQYF,TGTGCCAGCAGTGAAGGGCCGGGACAGGGATTCACAGATACGCAGTATTTT
12,TRBV28,-,TRBJ1-5,-,CASSPRGGAQHF,TGTGCCAGCAGCCCCCGGGGGGGGGCCCAGCATTTT
13,TRBV28,-,TRBJ1-2,-,CASSLPLRGGYTF,TGTGCCAGCAGTCTCCCTTTGCGGGGTGGCTACACCTTC
16,TRBV6-2/TRBV6-3,-,TRBJ2-1,-,CASSYSKQWSYNEQFF,TGTGCCAGCAGTTACTCGAAACAGTGGTCCTACAATGAGCAGTTCTTC
14,TRBV6-5,-,TRBJ1-1,-,CASSYSIGYAEAFF,TGTGCCAGCAGTTACTCGATTGGGTATGCTGAAGCTTTCTTT
21,TRBV6-2/TRBV6-3,TRBD1,TRBJ2-1,once,CASSYSRWGQGAPGSYNEQFF,TGTGCCAGCAGTTACTCGCGCTGGGGACAGGGGGCGCCCGGCTCCTACAATGAGCAGTTCTTC
12,TRBV24-1,-,TRBJ1-2,-,CATSEAGLGYTF,TGTGCCACCAGTGAGGCGGGACTCGGCTACACCTTC